These 26 T cell receptor beta chains came from one sample sequenced in a study of T cell repertoires in cytomegalovirus infection. TCRdb used MiXCR to reprocess the reads, holding one entry per CDR3 protein. There are about 110,000 distinct CDR3 sequences in the sample; less than 30% occur only once, and 80% to 85% lies in the top ten. Their recognized antigens are unknown. The material sequenced was CD8+ T cells from cultured PBMCs, taken from culture after CMV antigen stimulation. Receptors originate from a human donor in good health (CMV status not recorded). Some clones in this sample may be carry-over from other donors' samples.

This clonotype has only a few counts. The rearrangement links TRBV7-8 to TRBJ2-3; 7 bases align to TRBD2. The CDR3 extends over 15 amino acids. V trimming: 3 bases; J trimming: 2 bases; junction bases outside the gene matches: 5. Per the germline V gene, CDR1 is SGHVS and CDR2 is FQNEAQ. As DNA, the CDR3 is TGTGCCAGCAGCTTCAGCGGGGTTATCACAGATACGCAGTATTTT. Translated, it gives CASSFSGVITDTQYF.

This clonotype was recorded only once. V is TRBV6-5 and J is TRBJ2-4, with D perhaps TRBD2 (5 bases). V was clipped by 6 bases and J by 3 bases, with 12 bases between them. From germline, CDR1 is MNHEY and CDR2 SVGAGI. There are 14 residues in the CDR3. DNA of the CDR3: TGTGCCAGCAGCTTCGGACTGAGCAAAAACATTCAGTACTTC. This translates into CASSFGLSKNIQYF.

This clonotype was counted ten times or more. The chain uses TRBV7-8 and TRBJ2-3; D call uncertain. Trimming shortened V by 1 base and J by 0 bases, and 11 bases separated the two germline ends. Germline V gives CDR1 SGHVS, CDR2 FQNEAQ. This CDR3 region has 16 residues. The CDR3 sequence: CASSLVGGASTDTQYF. The DNA for the CDR3 is TGTGCCAGCAGCTTAGTCGGCGGAGCTAGCACAGATACGCAGTATTTT.

This clonotype was seen a few times. The chain recombines TRBV19 with TRBJ2-1; D unclear. Trimming left V 3 bases short and J 0 bases short, with 9 bases between. This CDR3 is built from 15 residues. The germline CDR1 and CDR2 sequences are LNHDA and SQIVND (reference sequence). CDR3 nucleotides: TGTGCCAGTAGTATTGGATCTAGCTCCTACAATGAGCAGTTCTTC. Translated, it gives CASSIGSSSYNEQFF.

The chain is built from TRBV7-9 and TRBJ2-5; D may match TRBD1 or TRBD2 (6 bases each). The length of the CDR3 is 16 residues. V was pared by 5 bases and J by 7 bases, with 23 bases between. Germline V CDR1 and CDR2: SEHNR, FQNEAQ (reference sequence). CDR3 sequence: CASSAPGGTTRGTQYF. Written as DNA, the CDR3 is TGTGCCAGCAGCGCACCGGGCGGGACAACTCGAGGGACCCAGTACTTC. The whole variable domain, filled in from reference TRBV7-9 and TRBJ2-5, reads DTGVSQNPRHKITKRGQNVTFRCDPISEHNRLYWYRQTLGQGPEFLTYFQNEAQLEKSRLLSDRFSAERPKGSFSTLEIQRTEQGDSAMYLCASSAPGGTTRGTQYFGPGTRLLVL.

This chain joins TRBV20-1 and TRBJ1-3; unclear D gene. This CDR3 has 14 residues. CDR1 is DFQATT and CDR2 is SNEGSKA in the germline V gene (reference sequence). CDR3 in DNA: TGCAGGGCGGGAGGGCCGGACTCTGGAAACACCATATATTTT. This codes for CRAGGPDSGNTIYF.

The chain carries TRBV5-5 and TRBJ2-1; D is perhaps TRBD1 (5 bases). Per the germline V gene, CDR1 is SGHKS and CDR2 is YYEKEE (reference sequence). Trimming took 1 base from V and 1 from J, leaving 9 bases between them. CDR3 length: 15 amino acids. CDR3 sequence: CASSLSRVSYNEQFF. CDR3 sequence (DNA): TGTGCCAGCAGCTTGAGCAGGGTGTCCTACAATGAGCAGTTCTTC.

The rearrangement links TRBV7-4 to TRBJ2-7; D could derive from TRBD1 or TRBD2 (5 bases each). The CDR3 consists of 13 residues. V dropped 3 bases and J dropped 6 bases, with 12 bases sitting between them. Per germline, CDR1 SGHVT and CDR2 SQSDAQ. The CDR3: CASSFTGPLEQYF. CDR3 bases: TGTGCCAGCAGCTTCACGGGACCCCTCGAGCAGTACTTC.

The chain recombines TRBV27 with TRBJ2-7; 9 bases are a match to TRBD1. The V and J ends lost 5 bases and 5 bases, in that order; junction bases with no gene match: 7. Per germline, CDR1 MNHEY and CDR2 SMNVEV (reference sequence). This CDR3 comprises 14 residues. The CDR3 sequence is CASSAGQGFNEQYF. DNA for the CDR3: TGTGCCAGCAGTGCCGGACAGGGGTTTAACGAGCAGTACTTC.

This clonotype has ten or more counts. V gene TRBV2 combines with J gene TRBJ1-1; D unclear. Between the trimmed V and J ends, which lost 1 base and 0 bases, there was a span of 6 bases. Germline values: CDR1 SNHLY, CDR2 FYNNEI. This CDR3 contains 14 residues. As DNA, the CDR3 is TGTGCCAGCAGTGAAGTGGTGTTGAACACTGAAGCTTTCTTT. It translates to CASSEVVLNTEAFF.

This clonotype was picked up many times. The chain uses TRBV12-3 or TRBV12-4 and TRBJ1-5; TRBD1 aligns across 7 bases. CDR3 length: 15 residues. V gave up 5 bases and J gave up 4 bases; unmatched junction bases: 8. Here the CDR3 reads CASSVTGARNQPQHF. The CDR3 DNA follows: TGTGCCAGCAGTGTCACAGGGGCGCGAAATCAGCCCCAGCATTTT.

This clonotype was counted many times. The V gene is TRBV7-8, the J gene TRBJ1-2; maybe TRBD1 (5 bases). The ends were cut back, 1 base at V and 7 bases at J, with 7 bases in the middle. This CDR3 is 12 amino acids long. Germline values: CDR1 SGHVS, CDR2 FQNEAQ. The CDR3, as DNA: TGTGCCAGCAGCTTAGGGGGCCTTGGCTACACCTTC. It specifies CASSLGGLGYTF.

The chain uses TRBV10-3 and TRBJ2-7; the D gene is possibly TRBD1 (6 bases). CDR3 length equals 14 residues. Trimming took 2 bases from V and 0 from J, leaving 8 bases between them. Germline V gene lookup returns CDR1 ENHRY and CDR2 SYGVKD. CDR3 loop: CAISEGGFSYEQYF. The CDR3 DNA reads TGTGCCATCAGTGAGGGGGGCTTCTCCTACGAGCAGTACTTC.

This clonotype has only a few counts. The J gene is TRBJ1-1, the V gene TRBV20-1; no clear D. Germline CDR1 DFQATT, CDR2 SNEGSKA (reference sequence). V was pared by 6 bases and J by 2 bases, with 13 bases between. The CDR3 is made up of 13 amino acids. CDR3 coding DNA: TGCAGTGCGAAACCTTCAGTAAACACTGAAGCTTTCTTT. Translation: CSAKPSVNTEAFF.

The chain recombines TRBV10-3 with TRBJ1-1; TRBD1 aligns across 7 bases. The CDR3 loop spans 15 amino acids. J was trimmed by 2 bases and V by 3 bases; bases with no gene match: 6. Germline assignment: CDR1 ENHRY and CDR2 SYGVKD. The CDR3 DNA sequence: TGTGCCATCAGTGACGACAGGGAGGTTAACACTGAAGCTTTCTTT. Translated, it gives CAISDDREVNTEAFF.

Only a few counts were recorded for this clonotype. This rearrangement joins TRBV4-1 to TRBJ1-1, with D perhaps matching TRBD1 (5 bases). Germline-derived CDR1 and CDR2 are MGHRA and YSYEKL. Trimming left V 1 base short and J 3 bases short, with 9 bases between. The CDR3 is made up of 14 amino acids. CDR3: CASSQGRGDTEAFF. As DNA, the CDR3 is TGCGCCAGCAGCCAAGGGCGGGGGGACACTGAAGCTTTCTTT.

The genes are TRBV7-8 and TRBJ2-7, with D unclear. Germline CDR1 is SGHVS and CDR2 is FQNEAQ. The CDR3 runs 11 residues. V was pared by 1 base and J by 7 bases, with 5 bases between. The CDR3 loop reads CASSLVGEQYF. For the CDR3, the DNA is TGTGCCAGCAGCTTAGTGGGGGAGCAGTACTTC.

This chain uses TRBV30 with TRBJ1-2; D not resolved. V gave up 3 bases and J gave up 8 bases, with 13 bases separating them. This CDR3 comprises 12 residues. Germline-derived CDR1 and CDR2 are GTSNPN and SVGIG (reference sequence). This CDR3 is CAWSPDPGGYTF. CDR3 sequence (DNA): TGTGCCTGGAGCCCAGACCCGGGAGGCTACACCTTC.

In regard to this clonotype: A read error is possible here, since a much larger clone lies one base away. The chain links TRBV6-8 to TRBJ1-2, with 7 positions matching TRBD1. This CDR3 has 14 amino acids. The V gene's germline CDR1 is MNHGY and CDR2 SAAAGT. In DNA form, the CDR3 reads TGTGCCTGCAGTCACCAGGGGGGTTCCTATGGCTACACCTTC. Encoded protein: CACSHQGGSYGYTF.

The rearrangement uses TRBV29-1 and TRBJ1-2; maybe TRBD1 (5 bases). Looked up from germline, CDR1 is SQVTM and CDR2 is ANQGSEA. The CDR3 has 13 amino acids. V lost 4 bases to trimming and J lost 7 bases, with 16 bases between them. CDR3 DNA sequence: TGCAGCGTTGGGGACGGAAAAGGACTTGGCTACACCTTC. This translates into CSVGDGKGLGYTF.

Many counts were recorded for this clonotype. The rearrangement uses TRBV12-3 or TRBV12-4 and TRBJ2-3; weak D call: TRBD2 (6 bases). This CDR3 comprises 14 residues. Trimming pared 6 bases from V and 9 bases from J, leaving 19 bases between. The CDR3 spells CASSSGLSWNTQYF. DNA of the CDR3: TGTGCCAGCAGCTCCGGACTAAGCTGGAACACGCAGTATTTT.

The rearrangement links TRBV4-2 to TRBJ2-1; no definite D call. In germline, CDR1 is LGHNA, CDR2 YNFKEQ. V shed 1 base and J shed 0 bases, with 13 bases lying between them. The CDR3 is 17 amino acids. CDR3 amino acids: CASSQVARQASYNEQFF. The CDR3 DNA sequence: TGTGCCAGCAGCCAAGTTGCTAGGCAAGCCTCCTACAATGAGCAGTTCTTC.

V is TRBV11-2 and J is TRBJ1-1; no clear D. V dropped 2 bases and J dropped 1 base, with 8 bases sitting between them. The germline V gene encodes CDR1 SGHAT and CDR2 FQNNGV. The CDR3 loop spans 14 amino acids. The chain's CDR3 is CASSLKGENTEAFF. In DNA, the CDR3 is TGTGCCAGCAGCTTAAAGGGCGAGAACACTGAAGCTTTCTTT.

This clonotype has just a few counts. The V and J genes are TRBV12-3 or TRBV12-4 and TRBJ2-1; TRBD2 matches at 11 bases. The CDR3 sequence is 15 residues long. The V gene end was trimmed by 6 bases and the J gene end by 7 bases; junction bases not matched to a gene: 8. For the CDR3, the DNA is TGTGCCAGCAGCAAACTAGCGGGGGCGAGTAATGAGCAGTTCTTC. Its translation is CASSKLAGASNEQFF.

This clonotype has at least ten counts. This chain uses TRBV7-2 with TRBJ2-1; 7 bases line up with TRBD2. CDR1 and CDR2 (germline): SGHTA, FQGNSA. V was pared by 2 bases and J by 1 base, with 2 bases of the junction left unmatched. The length of the CDR3 is 15 residues. The CDR3 nucleotides are TGTGCCAGCAGCTTAAGCGGGGAGTCCTACAATGAGCAGTTCTTC. Translating gives CASSLSGESYNEQFF.

The V and J genes are TRBV9 and TRBJ2-5; TRBD2 is a possible D gene (6 bases). Trimming stripped 0 bases from V and 4 bases from J, with 10 bases between. The CDR3 spans 14 residues. Per the germline V gene, CDR1 is SGDLS and CDR2 is YYNGEE. DNA of the CDR3: TGTGCCAGCAGCGTAGATATTAGCGGAGAGACCCAGTACTTC. Translating it yields CASSVDISGETQYF. Full variable domain (remainder filled in from reference TRBV9 and TRBJ2-5): DSGVTQTPKHLITATGQRVTLRCSPRSGDLSVYWYQQSLDQGLQFLIQYYNGEERAKGNILERFSAQQFPDLHSELNLSSLELGDSALYFCASSVDISGETQYFGPGTRLLVL.